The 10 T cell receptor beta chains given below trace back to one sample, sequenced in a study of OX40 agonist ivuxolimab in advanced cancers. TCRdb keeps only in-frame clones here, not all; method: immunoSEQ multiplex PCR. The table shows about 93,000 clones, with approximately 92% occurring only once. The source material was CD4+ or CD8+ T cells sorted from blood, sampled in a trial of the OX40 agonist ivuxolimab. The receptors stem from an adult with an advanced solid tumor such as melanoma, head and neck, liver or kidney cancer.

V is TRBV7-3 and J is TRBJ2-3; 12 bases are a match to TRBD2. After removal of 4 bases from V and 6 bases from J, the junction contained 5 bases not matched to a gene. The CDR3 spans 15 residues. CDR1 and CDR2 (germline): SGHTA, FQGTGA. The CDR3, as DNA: TGTGCCAGCAGCTCCCGACTAGCGGGAGTGGATACGCAGTATTTT. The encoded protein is CASSSRLAGVDTQYF.

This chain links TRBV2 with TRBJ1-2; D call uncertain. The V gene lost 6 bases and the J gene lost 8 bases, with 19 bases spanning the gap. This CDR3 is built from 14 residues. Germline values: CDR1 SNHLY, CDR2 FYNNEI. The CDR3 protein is CASSLDRETGGYTF. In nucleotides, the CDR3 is TGTGCCAGCAGCCTCGACCGAGAAACGGGCGGCTACACCTTC.

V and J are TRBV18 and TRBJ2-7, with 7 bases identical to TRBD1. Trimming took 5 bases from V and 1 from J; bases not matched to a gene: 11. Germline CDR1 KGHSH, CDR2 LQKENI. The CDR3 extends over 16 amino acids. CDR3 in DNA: TGTGCCAGCTCATTGTCCGGGACAGAAATATCCTACGAGCAGTACTTC. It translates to CASSLSGTEISYEQYF. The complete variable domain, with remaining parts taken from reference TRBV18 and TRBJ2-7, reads NAGVMQNPRHLVRRRGQEARLRCSPMKGHSHVYWYRQLPEEGLKFMVYLQKENIIDESGMPKERFSAEFPKEGPSILRIQQVVRGDSAAYFCASSLSGTEISYEQYFGPGTRLTVT.

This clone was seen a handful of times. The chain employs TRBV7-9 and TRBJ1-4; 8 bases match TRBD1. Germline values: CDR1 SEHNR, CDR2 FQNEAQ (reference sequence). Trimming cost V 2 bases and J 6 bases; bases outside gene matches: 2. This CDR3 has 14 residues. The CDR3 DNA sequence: TGTGCCAGCAGCTTAATGGGACAGGATGAAAAACTGTTTTTT. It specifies CASSLMGQDEKLFF.

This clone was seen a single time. CDR3 loop: CASSYSSGVDHTEAFF. Here the CDR3 DNA reads TGTGCCAGCAGTTACTCTTCAGGGGTCGATCACACTGAAGCTTTCTTT. The chain links TRBV6-5 to TRBJ1-1; possible D gene TRBD1, 6 bases. V was shortened by 0 bases and J by 3 bases, with 14 bases between the two germline ends. The germline V gene encodes CDR1 MNHEY and CDR2 SVGAGI. This CDR3 contains 16 residues.

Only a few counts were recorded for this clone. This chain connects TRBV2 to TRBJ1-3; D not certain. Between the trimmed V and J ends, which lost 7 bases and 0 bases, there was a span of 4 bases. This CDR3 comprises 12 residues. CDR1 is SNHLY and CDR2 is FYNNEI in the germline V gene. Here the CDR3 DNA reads TGTGCCAGCACCCCCTCTGGAAACACCATATATTTT. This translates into CASTPSGNTIYF.

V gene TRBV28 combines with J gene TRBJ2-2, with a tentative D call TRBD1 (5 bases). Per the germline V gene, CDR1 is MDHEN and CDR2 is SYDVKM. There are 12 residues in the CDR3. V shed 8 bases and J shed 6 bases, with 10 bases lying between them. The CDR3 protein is CASRDSSGELFF. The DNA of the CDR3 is TGTGCCAGCCGAGACAGCTCCGGGGAGCTGTTTTTT. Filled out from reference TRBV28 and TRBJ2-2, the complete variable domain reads DVKVTQSSRYLVKRTGEKVFLECVQDMDHENMFWYRQDPGLGLRLIYFSYDVKMKEKGDIPEGYSVSREKKERFSLILESASTNQTSMYLCASRDSSGELFFGEGSRLTVL.

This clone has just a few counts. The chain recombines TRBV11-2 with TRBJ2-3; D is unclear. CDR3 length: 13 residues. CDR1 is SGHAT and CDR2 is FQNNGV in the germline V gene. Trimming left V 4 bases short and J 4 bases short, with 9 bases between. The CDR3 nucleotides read TGTGCCAGCAGCTATCCTCGGGCAGATACGCAGTATTTT. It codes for CASSYPRADTQYF.

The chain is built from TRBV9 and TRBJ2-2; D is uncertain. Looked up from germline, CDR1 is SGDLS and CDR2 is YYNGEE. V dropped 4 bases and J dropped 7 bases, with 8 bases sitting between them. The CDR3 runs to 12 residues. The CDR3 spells CASSKRFGELFF. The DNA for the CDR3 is TGTGCCAGCAGCAAACGGTTCGGGGAGCTGTTTTTT.

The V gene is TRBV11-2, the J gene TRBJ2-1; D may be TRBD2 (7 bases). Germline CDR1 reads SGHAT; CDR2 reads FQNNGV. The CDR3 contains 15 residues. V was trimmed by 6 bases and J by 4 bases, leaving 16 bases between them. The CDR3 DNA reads TGTGCCAGCAGTCTTAGGGGGGGCGGATACAATGAGCAGTTCTTC. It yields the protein CASSLRGGGYNEQFF.